This T cell receptor beta chain comes out of a study of metastatic and nonmetastatic thyroid tumors. Across the study: Repertoire comparisons spanned blood and tumor or nodule tissue from malignant and benign thyroid patients.

Findings of the study overall: The reported finding was significantly higher TCR beta diversity in malignant thyroid tumors relative to benign nodules, in blood and tumor.

No patient received treatment before thyroid surgery. This clone appeared many times. What it binds is not known. Other DNA sequences in this specimen translate into the identical CDR3. Per the original methods: Researchers built a distant-metastasis classifier for papillary thyroid cancer that drew on CDR3 differences across clinicopathological groups. TCRdb reprocessed the PCR reads using MiXCR. The V and J calls shown here were made by TCRdb, not taken from the authors' results. The data show 80,000 to 85,000 clones, around 13% seen once. This sequence originates from a female donor with papillary thyroid cancer or a benign thyroid nodule (not recorded which). Some clones in this sample may be carry-over from other donors' samples. Specimen: tumor tissue.

The CDR3 DNA reads as TGTGCCAGCTCACCTTGGAGGGGGCCCTCAGACAGGACCGATGGCTACACCTTC. It translates to CASSPWRGPSDRTDGYTF. V is TRBV18 and J is TRBJ1-2; 7 bases line up with TRBD1. The germline gives CDR1 KGHSH, CDR2 LQKENI. V was clipped by 3 bases and J by 6 bases; unmatched bases: 19. The CDR3 is 18 residues long.